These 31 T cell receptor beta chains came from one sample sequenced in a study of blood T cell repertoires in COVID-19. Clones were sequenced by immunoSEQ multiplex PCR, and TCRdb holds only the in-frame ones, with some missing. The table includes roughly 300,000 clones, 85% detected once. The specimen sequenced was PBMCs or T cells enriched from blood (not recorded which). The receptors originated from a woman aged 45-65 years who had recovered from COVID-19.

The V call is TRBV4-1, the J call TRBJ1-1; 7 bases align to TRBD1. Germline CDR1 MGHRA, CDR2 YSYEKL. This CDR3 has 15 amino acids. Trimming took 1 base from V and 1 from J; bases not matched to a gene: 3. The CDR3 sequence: CASSQGQGANTEAFF. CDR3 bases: TGCGCCAGCAGCCAAGGACAGGGAGCGAACACTGAAGCTTTCTTT.

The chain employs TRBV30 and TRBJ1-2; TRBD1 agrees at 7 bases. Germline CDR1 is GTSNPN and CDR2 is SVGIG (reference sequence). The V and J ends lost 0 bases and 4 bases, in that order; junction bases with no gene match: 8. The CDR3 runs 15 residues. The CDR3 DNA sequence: TGTGCCTGGAGTGTATTGGCCAGGGGGGTCTATGGCTACACCTTC. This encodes CAWSVLARGVYGYTF.

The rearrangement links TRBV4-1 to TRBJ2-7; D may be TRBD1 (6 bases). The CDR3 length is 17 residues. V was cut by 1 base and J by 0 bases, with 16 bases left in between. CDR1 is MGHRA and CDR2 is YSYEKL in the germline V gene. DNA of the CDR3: TGCGCCAGCAGCCAAGGCGACAGGCTTGAGACCTCCTACGAGCAGTACTTC. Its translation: CASSQGDRLETSYEQYF.

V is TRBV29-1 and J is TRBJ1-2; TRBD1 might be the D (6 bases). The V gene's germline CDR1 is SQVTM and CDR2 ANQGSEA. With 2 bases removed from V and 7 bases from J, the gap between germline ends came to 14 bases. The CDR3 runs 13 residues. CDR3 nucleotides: TGCAGCGTTGAAACAAAGACAGGACGTGGCTACACCTTC. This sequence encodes CSVETKTGRGYTF.

The CDR3 spells CASSLEKGGRETQYF. CDR3 in DNA: TGTGCCAGCAGCTTAGAGAAGGGGGGGCGCGAGACCCAGTACTTC. The chain is built from TRBV7-9 and TRBJ2-5; TRBD2 might be the D (7 bases). Germline lookup yields CDR1 SEHNR and CDR2 FQNEAQ (reference sequence). The CDR3 has 15 residues. V lost 1 base to trimming and J lost 5 bases, with 14 bases between them.

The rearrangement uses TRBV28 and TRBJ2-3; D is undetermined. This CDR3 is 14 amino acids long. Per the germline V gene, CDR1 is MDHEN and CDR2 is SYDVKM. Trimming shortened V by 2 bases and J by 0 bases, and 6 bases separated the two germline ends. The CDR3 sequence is CASSLGGSTDTQYF. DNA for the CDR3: TGTGCCAGCAGTTTAGGTGGCAGCACAGATACGCAGTATTTT.

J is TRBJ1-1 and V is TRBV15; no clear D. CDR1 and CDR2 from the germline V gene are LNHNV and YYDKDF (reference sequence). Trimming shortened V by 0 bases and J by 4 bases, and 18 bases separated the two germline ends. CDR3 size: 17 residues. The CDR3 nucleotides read TGTGCCACCAGCAGAGATCGGTACGGAGCGGAGACCACTGAAGCTTTCTTT. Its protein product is CATSRDRYGAETTEAFF.

The CDR3 DNA is TGTGCCAGCAGCCCCGAGGAGGGCCTCGGTCAGCCCCAGCATTTT. Residues: CASSPEEGLGQPQHF. This rearrangement joins TRBV3-1 (or the pseudogene TRBV3-2) to TRBJ1-5, with D hard to call. V gave up 4 bases and J gave up 6 bases, with 16 bases separating them. The CDR3 has 15 residues. Germline V lookup: CDR1 LGHDT, CDR2 YNNKEL (reference sequence).

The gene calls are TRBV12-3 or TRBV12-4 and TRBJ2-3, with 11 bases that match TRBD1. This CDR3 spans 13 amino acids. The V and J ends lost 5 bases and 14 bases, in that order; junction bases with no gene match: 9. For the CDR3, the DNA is TGTGCCAGCAGTGGACAGGGGGCGACAACACTGTATTTT. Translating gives CASSGQGATTLYF.

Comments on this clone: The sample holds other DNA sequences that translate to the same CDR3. The CDR3 sequence: CASSLTGTSTDTQYF. The CDR3 DNA sequence: TGCGCCAGCAGCCTTACCGGGACTAGCACAGATACGCAGTATTTT. The chain carries TRBV5-1 and TRBJ2-3, with D possibly being TRBD2 (6 bases). The CDR3 is 15 residues long. V dropped 4 bases and J dropped 0 bases, with 12 bases sitting between them. The germline gives CDR1 SGHRS, CDR2 YFSETQ.

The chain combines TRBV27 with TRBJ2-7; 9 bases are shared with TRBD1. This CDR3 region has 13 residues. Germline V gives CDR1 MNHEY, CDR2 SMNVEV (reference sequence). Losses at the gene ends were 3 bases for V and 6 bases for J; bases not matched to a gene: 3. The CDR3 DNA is TGTGCCAGCAGTTTGGGGACAGGGATCGAGCAGTACTTC. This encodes CASSLGTGIEQYF.

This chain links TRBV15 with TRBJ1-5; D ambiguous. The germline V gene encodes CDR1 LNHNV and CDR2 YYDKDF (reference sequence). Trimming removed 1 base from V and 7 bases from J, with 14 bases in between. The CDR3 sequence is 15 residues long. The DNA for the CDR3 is TGTGCCACCAGCAGAGGACCACCAGGCCAGCAGCCCCAGCATTTT. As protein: CATSRGPPGQQPQHF.

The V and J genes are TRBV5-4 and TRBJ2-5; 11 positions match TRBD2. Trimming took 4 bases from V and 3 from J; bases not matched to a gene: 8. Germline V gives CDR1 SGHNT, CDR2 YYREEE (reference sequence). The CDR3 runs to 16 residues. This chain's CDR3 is CASSRPASGGKETQYF. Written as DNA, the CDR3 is TGTGCCAGCAGCAGACCCGCTAGCGGGGGGAAAGAGACCCAGTACTTC.

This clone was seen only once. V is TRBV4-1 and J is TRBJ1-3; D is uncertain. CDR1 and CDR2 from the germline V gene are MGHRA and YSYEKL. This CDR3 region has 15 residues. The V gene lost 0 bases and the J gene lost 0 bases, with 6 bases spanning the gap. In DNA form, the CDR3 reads TGCGCCAGCAGCCAAGAACGGGTCTCTGGAAACACCATATATTTT. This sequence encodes CASSQERVSGNTIYF.

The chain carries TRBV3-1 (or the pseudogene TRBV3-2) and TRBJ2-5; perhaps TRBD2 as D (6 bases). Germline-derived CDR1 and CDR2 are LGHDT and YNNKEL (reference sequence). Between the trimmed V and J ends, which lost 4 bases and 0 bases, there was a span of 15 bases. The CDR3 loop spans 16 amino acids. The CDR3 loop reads CASSPRVAAYQETQYF. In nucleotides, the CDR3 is TGTGCCAGCAGCCCCCGGGTAGCGGCGTACCAAGAGACCCAGTACTTC.

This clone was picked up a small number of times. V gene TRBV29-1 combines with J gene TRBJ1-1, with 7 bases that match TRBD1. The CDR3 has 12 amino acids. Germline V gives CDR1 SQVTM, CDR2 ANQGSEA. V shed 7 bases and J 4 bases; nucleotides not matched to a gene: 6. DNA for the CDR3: TGCAGCGCTACTGACAGGGCCACTGAAGCTTTCTTT. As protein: CSATDRATEAFF.

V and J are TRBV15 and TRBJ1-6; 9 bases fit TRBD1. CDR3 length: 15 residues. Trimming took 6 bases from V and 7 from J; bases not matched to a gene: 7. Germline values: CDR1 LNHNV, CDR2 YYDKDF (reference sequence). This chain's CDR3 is CATRRKGQGNSPLHF. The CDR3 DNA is TGTGCCACCAGAAGAAAGGGACAGGGCAATTCACCCCTCCACTTT.

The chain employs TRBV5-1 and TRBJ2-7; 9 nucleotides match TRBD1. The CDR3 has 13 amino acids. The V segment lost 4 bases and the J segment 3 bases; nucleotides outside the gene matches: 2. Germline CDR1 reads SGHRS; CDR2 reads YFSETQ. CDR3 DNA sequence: TGCGCCAGCAGCCCGACAGGGGGCTACGAGCAGTACTTC. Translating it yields CASSPTGGYEQYF.

CDR3 in DNA: TGTGCCAGCGGCGGGACCCAAGGTGACGAGCAGTACTTC. Its protein is CASGGTQGDEQYF. The rearrangement uses TRBV6-5 and TRBJ2-7, with a weak D call TRBD2 (6 bases). CDR3 length equals 13 residues. Per germline, CDR1 MNHEY and CDR2 SVGAGI. Deletions cut 8 bases from V and 5 bases from J, with 16 bases between.

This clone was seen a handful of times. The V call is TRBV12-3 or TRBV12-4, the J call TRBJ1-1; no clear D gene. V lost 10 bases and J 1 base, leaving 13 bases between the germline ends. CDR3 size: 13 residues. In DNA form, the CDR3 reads TGTGCCACCTCCTGGCACCGGAACACTGAAGCTTTCTTT. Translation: CATSWHRNTEAFF.

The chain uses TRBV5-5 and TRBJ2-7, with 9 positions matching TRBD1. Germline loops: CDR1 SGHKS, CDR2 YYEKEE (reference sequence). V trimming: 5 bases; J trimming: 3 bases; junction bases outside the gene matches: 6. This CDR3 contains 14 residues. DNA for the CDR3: TGTGCCAGCAGAACCGGGACAGGGCACTACGAGCAGTACTTC. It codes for CASRTGTGHYEQYF.

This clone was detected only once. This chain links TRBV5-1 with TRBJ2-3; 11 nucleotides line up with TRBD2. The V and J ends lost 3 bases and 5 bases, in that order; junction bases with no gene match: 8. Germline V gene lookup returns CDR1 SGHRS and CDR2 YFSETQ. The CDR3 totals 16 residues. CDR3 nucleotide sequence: TGCGCCAGCAGCTCGACCACTAGCGGGAGACGAGATACGCAGTATTTT. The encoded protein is CASSSTTSGRRDTQYF.

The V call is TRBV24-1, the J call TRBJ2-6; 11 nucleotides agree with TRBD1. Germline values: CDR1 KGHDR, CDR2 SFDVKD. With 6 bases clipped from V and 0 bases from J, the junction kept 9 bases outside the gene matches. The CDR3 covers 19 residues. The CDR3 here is CATSPHGTGGFSGANVLTF. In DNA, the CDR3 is TGTGCCACCAGTCCTCACGGGACAGGGGGATTCTCTGGGGCCAACGTCCTGACTTTC.

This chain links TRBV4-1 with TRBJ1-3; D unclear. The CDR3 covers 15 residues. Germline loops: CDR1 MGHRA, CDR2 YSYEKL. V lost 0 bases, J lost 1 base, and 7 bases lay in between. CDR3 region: CASSQDFGSGNTIYF. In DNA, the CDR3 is TGCGCCAGCAGCCAAGATTTCGGTTCTGGAAACACCATATATTTT.

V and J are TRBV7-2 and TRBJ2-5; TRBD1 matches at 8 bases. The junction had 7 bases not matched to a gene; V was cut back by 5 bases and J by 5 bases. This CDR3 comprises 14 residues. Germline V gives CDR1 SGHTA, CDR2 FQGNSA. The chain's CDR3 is CASSPTGGSETQYF. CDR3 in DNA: TGTGCCAGCAGCCCTACAGGGGGTTCCGAGACCCAGTACTTC.

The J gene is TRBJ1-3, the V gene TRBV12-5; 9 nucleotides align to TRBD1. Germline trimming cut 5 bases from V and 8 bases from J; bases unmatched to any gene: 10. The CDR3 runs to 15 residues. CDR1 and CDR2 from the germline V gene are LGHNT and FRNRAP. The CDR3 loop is CASGDAGQGGYTIYF. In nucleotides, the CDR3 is TGTGCTAGTGGTGACGCGGGACAGGGCGGATACACCATATATTTT. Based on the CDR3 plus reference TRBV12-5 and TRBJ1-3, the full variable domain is DARVTQTPRHKVTEMGQEVTMRCQPILGHNTVFWYRQTMMQGLELLAYFRNRAPLDDSGMPKDRFSAEMPDATLATLKIQPSEPRDSAVYFCASGDAGQGGYTIYFGEGSWLTVV.

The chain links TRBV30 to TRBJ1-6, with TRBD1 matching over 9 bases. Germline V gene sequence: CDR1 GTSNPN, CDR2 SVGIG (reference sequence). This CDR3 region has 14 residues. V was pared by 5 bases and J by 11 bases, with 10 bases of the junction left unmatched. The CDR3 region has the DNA TGTGCCTGGGCGGGGACAGGGCGGTGGACACCCCTCCACTTT. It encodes CAWAGTGRWTPLHF.

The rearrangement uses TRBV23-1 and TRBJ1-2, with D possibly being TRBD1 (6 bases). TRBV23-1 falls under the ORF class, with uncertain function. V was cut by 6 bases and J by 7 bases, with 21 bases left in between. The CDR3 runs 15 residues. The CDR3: CASSPPGGRIAGYTF. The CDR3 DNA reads TGCGCCAGCAGCCCCCCGGGGGGGCGGATCGCTGGCTACACCTTC.

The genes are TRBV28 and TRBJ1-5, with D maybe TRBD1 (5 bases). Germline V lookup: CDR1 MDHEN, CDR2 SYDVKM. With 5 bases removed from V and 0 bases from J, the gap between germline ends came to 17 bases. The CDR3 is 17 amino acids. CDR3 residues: CASSPTPGWHSNQPQHF. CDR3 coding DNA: TGTGCCAGCAGTCCAACTCCAGGGTGGCATAGCAATCAGCCCCAGCATTTT.

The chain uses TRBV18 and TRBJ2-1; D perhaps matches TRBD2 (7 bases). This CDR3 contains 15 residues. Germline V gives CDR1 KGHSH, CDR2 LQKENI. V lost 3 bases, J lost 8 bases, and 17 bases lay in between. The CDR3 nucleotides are TGTGCCAGCTCACCGAGGGGGGGCCTTGCGTATGAGCAGTTCTTC. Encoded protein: CASSPRGGLAYEQFF. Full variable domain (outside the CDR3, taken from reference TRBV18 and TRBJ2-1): NAGVMQNPRHLVRRRGQEARLRCSPMKGHSHVYWYRQLPEEGLKFMVYLQKENIIDESGMPKERFSAEFPKEGPSILRIQQVVRGDSAAYFCASSPRGGLAYEQFFGPGTRLTVL.

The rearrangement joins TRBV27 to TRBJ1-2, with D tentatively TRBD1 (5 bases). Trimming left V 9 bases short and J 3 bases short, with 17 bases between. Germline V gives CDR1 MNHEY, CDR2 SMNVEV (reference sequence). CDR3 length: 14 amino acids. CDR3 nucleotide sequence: TGTGCCAGTGTGGGTCGTGGGGGGTACTATGGCTACACCTTC. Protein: CASVGRGGYYGYTF.